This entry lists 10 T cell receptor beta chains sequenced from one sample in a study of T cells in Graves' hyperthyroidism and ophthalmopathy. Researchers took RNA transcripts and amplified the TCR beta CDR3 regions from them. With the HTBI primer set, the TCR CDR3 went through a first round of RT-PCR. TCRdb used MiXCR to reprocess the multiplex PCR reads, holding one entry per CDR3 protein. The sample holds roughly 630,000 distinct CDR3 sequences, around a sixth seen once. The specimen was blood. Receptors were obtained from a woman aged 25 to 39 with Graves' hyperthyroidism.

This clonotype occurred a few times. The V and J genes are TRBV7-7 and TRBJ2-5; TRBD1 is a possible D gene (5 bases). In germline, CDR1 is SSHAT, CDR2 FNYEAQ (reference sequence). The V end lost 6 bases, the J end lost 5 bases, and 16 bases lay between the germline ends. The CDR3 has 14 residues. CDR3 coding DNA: TGTGCCAGCAGTCCTACAGGTCCTTGGGAGACCCAGTACTTC. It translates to CASSPTGPWETQYF.

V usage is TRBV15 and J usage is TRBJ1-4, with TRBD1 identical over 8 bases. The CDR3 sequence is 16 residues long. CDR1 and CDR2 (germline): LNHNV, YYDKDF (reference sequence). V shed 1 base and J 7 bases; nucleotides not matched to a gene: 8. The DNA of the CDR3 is TGTGCCACCAGCAGAGCTAGGGACAGGTTGACTGAAAAACTGTTTTTT. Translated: CATSRARDRLTEKLFF.

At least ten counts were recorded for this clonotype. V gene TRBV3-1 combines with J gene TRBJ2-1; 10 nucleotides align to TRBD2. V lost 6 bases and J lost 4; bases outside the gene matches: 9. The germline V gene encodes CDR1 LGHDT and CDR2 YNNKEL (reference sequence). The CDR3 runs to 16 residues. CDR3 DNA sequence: TGTGCCAGCAGACTACGATCGACTAGCGGGTACAATGAGCAGTTCTTC. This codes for CASRLRSTSGYNEQFF.

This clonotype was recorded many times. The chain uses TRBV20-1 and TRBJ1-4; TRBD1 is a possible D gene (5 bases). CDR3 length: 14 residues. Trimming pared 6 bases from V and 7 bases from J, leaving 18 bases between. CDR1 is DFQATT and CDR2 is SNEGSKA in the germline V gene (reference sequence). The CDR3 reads CSATGPTEGEKLFF. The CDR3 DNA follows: TGCAGTGCGACGGGACCGACTGAGGGTGAAAAACTGTTTTTT.

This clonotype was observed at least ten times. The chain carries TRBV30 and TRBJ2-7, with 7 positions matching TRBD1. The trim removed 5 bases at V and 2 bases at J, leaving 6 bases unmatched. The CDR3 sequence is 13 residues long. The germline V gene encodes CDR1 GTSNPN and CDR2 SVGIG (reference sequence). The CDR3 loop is CAWAAGGTYEQYF. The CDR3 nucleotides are TGTGCCTGGGCTGCAGGGGGAACCTACGAGCAGTACTTC. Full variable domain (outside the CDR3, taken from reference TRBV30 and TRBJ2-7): SQTIHQWPATLVQPVGSPLSLECTVEGTSNPNLYWYRQAAGRGLQLLFYSVGIGQISSEVPQNLSASRPQDRQFILSSKKLLLSDSGFYLCAWAAGGTYEQYFGPGTRLTVT.

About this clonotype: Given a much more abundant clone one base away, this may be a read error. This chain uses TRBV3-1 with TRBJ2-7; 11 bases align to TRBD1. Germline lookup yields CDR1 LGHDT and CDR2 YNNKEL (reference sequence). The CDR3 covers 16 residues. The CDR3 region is CVSSPGTGGSSYEQYF. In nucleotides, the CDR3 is TGTGTCAGCAGCCCCGGGACAGGGGGGTCGTCCTACGAGCAGTACTTC.

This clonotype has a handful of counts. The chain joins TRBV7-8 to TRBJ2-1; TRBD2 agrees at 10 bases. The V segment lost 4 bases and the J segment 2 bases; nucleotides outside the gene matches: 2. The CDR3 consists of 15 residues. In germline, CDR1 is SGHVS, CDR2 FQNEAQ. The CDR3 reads CASSSSGGPYNEQFF. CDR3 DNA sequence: TGTGCCAGCAGCTCTAGCGGGGGCCCCTACAATGAGCAGTTCTTC.

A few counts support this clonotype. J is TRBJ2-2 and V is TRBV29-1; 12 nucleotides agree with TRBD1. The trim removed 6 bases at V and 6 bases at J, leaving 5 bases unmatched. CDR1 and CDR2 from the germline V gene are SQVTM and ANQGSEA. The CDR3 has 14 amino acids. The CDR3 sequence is CSVAGQGASGELFF. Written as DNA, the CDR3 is TGCAGCGTGGCGGGACAGGGGGCTTCCGGGGAGCTGTTTTTT.

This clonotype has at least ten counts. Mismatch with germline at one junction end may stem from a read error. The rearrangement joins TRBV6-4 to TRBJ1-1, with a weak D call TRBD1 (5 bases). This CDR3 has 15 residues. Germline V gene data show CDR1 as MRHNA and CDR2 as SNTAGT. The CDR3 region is CASSYSAGMNTEAFF. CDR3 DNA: TGTGCCAGCAGTTACTCGGCAGGGATGAACACTGAAGCTTTCTTT.

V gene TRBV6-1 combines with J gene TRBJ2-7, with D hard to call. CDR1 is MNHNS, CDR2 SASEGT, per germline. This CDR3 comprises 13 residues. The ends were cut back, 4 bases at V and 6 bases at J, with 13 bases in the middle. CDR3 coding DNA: TGTGCCAGCAGTGGGGTATCCGCTCGCGAGCAGTACTTC. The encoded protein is CASSGVSAREQYF.